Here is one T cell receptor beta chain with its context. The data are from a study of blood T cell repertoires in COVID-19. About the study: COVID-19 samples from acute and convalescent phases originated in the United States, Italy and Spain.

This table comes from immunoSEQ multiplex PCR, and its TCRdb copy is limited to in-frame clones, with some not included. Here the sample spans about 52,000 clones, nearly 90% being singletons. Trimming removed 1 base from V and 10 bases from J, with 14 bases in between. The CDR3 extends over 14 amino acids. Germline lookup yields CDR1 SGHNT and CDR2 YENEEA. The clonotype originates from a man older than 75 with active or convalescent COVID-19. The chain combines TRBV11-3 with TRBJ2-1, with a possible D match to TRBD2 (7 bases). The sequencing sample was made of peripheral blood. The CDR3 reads CASSLGTEGGEQFF. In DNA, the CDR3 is TGTGCCAGCAGCTTAGGGACCGAGGGGGGGGAGCAGTTCTTC.